Listed below are T cell receptor beta chains from one sample, sequenced in a study of CD8 T cells in Susac syndrome. In TCRdb, the immunoSEQ multiplex PCR reads were re-called with MiXCR into one record per CDR3 protein. The table has roughly 300,000 distinct CDR3 sequences, roughly 84% seen once; the top ten hold approximately 0.11%. The material sequenced was CD8+ T cells from PBMCs. These receptors were taken from a human donor with multiple sclerosis. Each CDR3 is given with its conserved first and last residue. Fields, in order: D gene, V gene, J gene, clone size, CDR3 protein, CDR3 DNA. D genes are given only for firm matches. Expanded clones get a size class; other rows say once, few or many, or leave the size out.

d_gene: NA
v_gene: TRBV6-1
j_gene: TRBJ2-5
abundance: few
CDR3aa: CASSPGDIQETQYF
CDR3nt: TGTGCCAGCAGTCCGGGGGACATTCAAGAGACCCAGTACTTC

d_gene: NA
v_gene: TRBV29-1
j_gene: TRBJ2-5
abundance: once
CDR3aa: CSVERPRAQETQYF
CDR3nt: TGCAGCGTTGAAAGACCGAGGGCCCAAGAGACCCAGTACTTC

d_gene: NA
v_gene: TRBV27
j_gene: TRBJ2-6
abundance: NA
CDR3aa: CASSLDLHSGANVLTF
CDR3nt: TGTGCCAGCAGTCTGGACTTGCACTCTGGGGCCAACGTCCTGACTTTC

d_gene: NA
v_gene: TRBV27
j_gene: TRBJ1-2
abundance: NA
CDR3aa: CASSAGPRYGYTF
CDR3nt: TGTGCCAGCAGTGCCGGGCCGCGCTATGGCTACACCTTC

d_gene: NA
v_gene: TRBV4-1
j_gene: TRBJ2-1
abundance: NA
CDR3aa: CASSQEPGYNEQFF
CDR3nt: TGCGCCAGCAGCCAAGAACCGGGATACAATGAGCAGTTCTTC

d_gene: NA
v_gene: TRBV6-5
j_gene: TRBJ2-1
abundance: NA
CDR3aa: CVVLGSYNEQFF
CDR3nt: TGTGTAGTACTAGGGTCCTACAATGAGCAGTTCTTC

d_gene: TRBD2
v_gene: TRBV27
j_gene: TRBJ2-5
abundance: once
CDR3aa: CASSLMGSGSEQETQYF
CDR3nt: TGTGCCAGCAGTTTAATGGGTAGCGGGAGTGAGCAAGAGACCCAGTACTTC

d_gene: TRBD1
v_gene: TRBV19
j_gene: TRBJ1-1
abundance: NA
CDR3aa: CASSTSGQGHTEAFF
CDR3nt: TGTGCCAGTAGTACCTCCGGACAGGGACACACTGAAGCTTTCTTT

d_gene: NA
v_gene: TRBV27
j_gene: TRBJ1-3
abundance: NA
CDR3aa: CASTTGAGNTIYF
CDR3nt: TGTGCCAGCACCACTGGGGCTGGAAACACCATATATTTT

d_gene: NA
v_gene: TRBV18
j_gene: TRBJ1-1
abundance: NA
CDR3aa: CASSGTEGGTMNTEAFF
CDR3nt: TGTGCCAGCTCAGGAACCGAGGGGGGAACCATGAACACTGAAGCTTTCTTT

d_gene: TRBD2
v_gene: TRBV4-1
j_gene: TRBJ2-3
abundance: NA
CDR3aa: CASSQGTRVTDTQYF
CDR3nt: TGCGCCAGCAGCCAAGGGACTAGGGTCACAGATACGCAGTATTTT

d_gene: TRBD2
v_gene: TRBV27
j_gene: TRBJ2-7
abundance: NA
CDR3aa: CASSLSGVDSYEQYF
CDR3nt: TGTGCCAGCTCCCTGAGCGGGGTAGATTCCTACGAGCAGTACTTC

d_gene: TRBD2
v_gene: TRBV5-1
j_gene: TRBJ2-2
abundance: NA
CDR3aa: CASSATSGRASGELFF
CDR3nt: TGCGCCAGCAGCGCCACTAGCGGGAGGGCCTCCGGGGAGCTGTTTTTT

d_gene: TRBD2
v_gene: TRBV27
j_gene: TRBJ2-1
abundance: NA
CDR3aa: CASSLLALAGTNEQFF
CDR3nt: TGTGCCAGCAGTTTATTGGCGCTAGCGGGCACCAATGAGCAGTTCTTC

d_gene: TRBD1
v_gene: TRBV20-1
j_gene: TRBJ1-2
abundance: NA
CDR3aa: CSAPDREVYGYTF
CDR3nt: TGCAGTGCCCCTGACAGGGAAGTTTATGGCTACACCTTC

d_gene: NA
v_gene: TRBV7-3
j_gene: TRBJ2-7
abundance: NA
CDR3aa: CASSLTSDIDEQYF
CDR3nt: TGTGCCAGCAGCTTAACCAGTGATATTGACGAGCAGTACTTC

d_gene: NA
v_gene: TRBV6-5
j_gene: TRBJ2-4
abundance: NA
CDR3aa: CASSYRGWADIQYF
CDR3nt: TGTGCCAGCAGTTACAGGGGATGGGCGGACATTCAGTACTTC

d_gene: TRBD2
v_gene: TRBV7-9
j_gene: TRBJ2-7
abundance: NA
CDR3aa: CASSQTSGRAYEQYF
CDR3nt: TGTGCCAGCAGCCAGACTAGCGGGAGGGCCTACGAGCAGTACTTC

d_gene: NA
v_gene: TRBV19
j_gene: TRBJ2-7
abundance: NA
CDR3aa: CASSMWQSSSYEQYF
CDR3nt: TGTGCCAGTAGTATGTGGCAGTCGAGCTCCTACGAGCAGTACTTC

d_gene: TRBD2
v_gene: TRBV19
j_gene: TRBJ2-1
abundance: NA
CDR3aa: CASNFDAGTSVLNEQFF
CDR3nt: TGTGCCAGTAACTTCGACGCAGGGACTAGCGTTTTGAATGAGCAGTTCTTC

d_gene: NA
v_gene: TRBV12-3/TRBV12-4
j_gene: TRBJ1-1
abundance: NA
CDR3aa: CASSFARMNTEAFF
CDR3nt: TGTGCCAGCAGTTTCGCCCGCATGAACACTGAAGCTTTCTTT

d_gene: TRBD2
v_gene: TRBV7-6
j_gene: TRBJ2-1
abundance: once
CDR3aa: CASSLLAGGQGFNEQFF
CDR3nt: TGTGCCAGCAGCTTACTCGCGGGAGGGCAAGGTTTCAATGAGCAGTTCTTC

d_gene: NA
v_gene: TRBV11-2
j_gene: TRBJ2-1
abundance: NA
CDR3aa: CASSLDPDNYNEQFF
CDR3nt: TGTGCCAGCAGCTTAGATCCCGATAACTACAATGAGCAGTTCTTC

d_gene: NA
v_gene: TRBV25-1
j_gene: TRBJ2-5
abundance: NA
CDR3aa: CASNAPRPQETQYF
CDR3nt: TGTGCCAGCAATGCCCCACGCCCCCAAGAGACCCAGTACTTC

d_gene: NA
v_gene: TRBV9
j_gene: TRBJ2-1
abundance: NA
CDR3aa: CASSVVEGTPSKNNEQFF
CDR3nt: TGTGCCAGCAGCGTAGTCGAAGGGACTCCCTCTAAAAACAATGAGCAGTTCTTC

d_gene: TRBD2
v_gene: TRBV30
j_gene: TRBJ2-1
abundance: NA
CDR3aa: CAGTSGRAGGEQFF
CDR3nt: TGTGCCGGGACTAGCGGGAGGGCCGGTGGTGAGCAGTTCTTC

d_gene: NA
v_gene: TRBV10-3
j_gene: TRBJ2-3
abundance: NA
CDR3aa: CAISDRDYTDTQYF
CDR3nt: TGTGCCATCAGTGACAGGGATTACACAGATACGCAGTATTTT

d_gene: NA
v_gene: TRBV6-2/TRBV6-3
j_gene: TRBJ2-7
abundance: NA
CDR3aa: CASSYSLRSSYEQYF
CDR3nt: TGTGCCAGCAGTTACTCTCTGAGGAGCTCCTACGAGCAGTACTTC

d_gene: NA
v_gene: TRBV28
j_gene: TRBJ2-2
abundance: NA
CDR3aa: CASSFSPNTGELFF
CDR3nt: TGTGCCAGCAGTTTCAGTCCGAACACCGGGGAGCTGTTTTTT

d_gene: NA
v_gene: TRBV6-5
j_gene: TRBJ2-1
abundance: NA
CDR3aa: CVSSYSGSSYNEQFF
CDR3nt: TGTGTCAGCAGTTACTCGGGTAGCTCCTACAATGAGCAGTTCTTC

d_gene: TRBD2
v_gene: TRBV6-2/TRBV6-3
j_gene: TRBJ2-1
abundance: NA
CDR3aa: CASSDGTSGRF
CDR3nt: TGTGCCAGCAGCGATGGGACTAGCGGGAGGTTC

d_gene: NA
v_gene: TRBV12-3/TRBV12-4
j_gene: TRBJ2-5
abundance: NA
CDR3aa: CASRFMGDRVEETQYF
CDR3nt: TGTGCCAGCAGGTTCATGGGAGATAGAGTAGAGGAGACCCAGTACTTC

d_gene: NA
v_gene: TRBV10-3
j_gene: TRBJ1-1
abundance: NA
CDR3aa: CAIRESTEYTEAFF
CDR3nt: TGTGCCATCAGGGAATCCACCGAGTACACTGAAGCTTTCTTT

d_gene: TRBD1
v_gene: TRBV6-5
j_gene: TRBJ1-1
abundance: NA
CDR3aa: CASRLQGTLNTEAFF
CDR3nt: TGTGCCAGCAGGCTACAGGGGACCTTGAACACTGAAGCTTTCTTT

d_gene: NA
v_gene: TRBV27
j_gene: TRBJ2-7
abundance: NA
CDR3aa: CASSPPGGNEQYF
CDR3nt: TGTGCCAGCAGTCCTCCAGGGGGGAACGAGCAGTACTTC

d_gene: TRBD1
v_gene: TRBV27
j_gene: TRBJ2-1
abundance: NA
CDR3aa: CASSPETGGVNEQFF
CDR3nt: TGTGCCAGCAGTCCAGAGACAGGGGGAGTGAATGAGCAGTTCTTC

d_gene: NA
v_gene: TRBV5-1
j_gene: TRBJ2-6
abundance: NA
CDR3aa: CASSPAGSSSGANVLTF
CDR3nt: TGCGCCAGCAGCCCAGCAGGATCATCCTCTGGGGCCAACGTCCTGACTTTC

d_gene: NA
v_gene: TRBV4-1
j_gene: TRBJ1-1
abundance: few
CDR3aa: CASSQPAMGAFF
CDR3nt: TGCGCCAGCAGCCAACCCGCTATGGGGGCTTTCTTT

d_gene: NA
v_gene: TRBV27
j_gene: TRBJ2-7
abundance: few
CDR3aa: CASSLRWAGEQYF
CDR3nt: TGTGCCAGTAGTCTGAGATGGGCCGGAGAGCAGTACTTC

d_gene: NA
v_gene: TRBV20-1
j_gene: TRBJ2-5
abundance: NA
CDR3aa: CSARRGVEIETQYF
CDR3nt: TGCAGTGCTAGAAGGGGAGTAGAGATAGAGACCCAGTACTTC

d_gene: NA
v_gene: TRBV19
j_gene: TRBJ1-1
abundance: NA
CDR3aa: CASSISVNTEAFF
CDR3nt: TGTGCCAGTAGTATTTCAGTGAACACTGAAGCTTTCTTT

d_gene: NA
v_gene: TRBV19
j_gene: TRBJ2-1
abundance: NA
CDR3aa: CASSSGGPKYNEQFF
CDR3nt: TGTGCCAGTAGTAGCGGAGGGCCTAAATACAATGAGCAGTTCTTC

d_gene: NA
v_gene: TRBV28
j_gene: TRBJ1-6
abundance: once
CDR3aa: CASSVAPGFNNSPLHF
CDR3nt: TGTGCCAGCAGTGTTGCCCCAGGGTTTAATAATTCACCCCTCCACTTT

d_gene: NA
v_gene: TRBV2
j_gene: TRBJ2-1
abundance: few
CDR3aa: CASSGGYNEQFF
CDR3nt: TGTGCCAGCAGTGGAGGATACAATGAGCAGTTCTTC

d_gene: NA
v_gene: TRBV6-2/TRBV6-3
j_gene: TRBJ1-2
abundance: NA
CDR3aa: CASRTRGCYGYTF
CDR3nt: TGTGCCAGCAGGACACGGGGCTGTTATGGCTACACCTTC